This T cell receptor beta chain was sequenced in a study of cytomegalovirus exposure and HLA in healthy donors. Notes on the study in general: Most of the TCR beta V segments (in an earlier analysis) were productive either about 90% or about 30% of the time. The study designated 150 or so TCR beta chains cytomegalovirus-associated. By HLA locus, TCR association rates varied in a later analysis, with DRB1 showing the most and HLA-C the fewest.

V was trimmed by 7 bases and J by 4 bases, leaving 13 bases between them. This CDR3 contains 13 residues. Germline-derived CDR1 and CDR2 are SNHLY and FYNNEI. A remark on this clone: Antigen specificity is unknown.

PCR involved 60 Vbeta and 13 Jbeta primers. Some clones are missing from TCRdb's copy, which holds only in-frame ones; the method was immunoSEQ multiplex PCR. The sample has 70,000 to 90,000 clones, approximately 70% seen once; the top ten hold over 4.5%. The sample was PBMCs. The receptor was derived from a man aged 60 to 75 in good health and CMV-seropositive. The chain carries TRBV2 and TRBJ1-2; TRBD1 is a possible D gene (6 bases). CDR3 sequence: CASNAGVIYGYTF. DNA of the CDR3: TGTGCCAGCAACGCAGGGGTAATCTATGGCTACACCTTC.